These 2 T cell receptor beta chains came from one sample sequenced in a study of cytotoxic CD8 clonotypes in ibrutinib-treated CLL. Clones were sequenced by immunoSEQ multiplex PCR, and TCRdb holds only the in-frame ones, with some missing. This sample has more than 70,000 clones, with around 79% found just once. Sequencing was performed on PBMCs, taken after 12 months of ibrutinib treatment. Every receptor here comes from a human donor with chronic lymphocytic leukemia.

The chain links TRBV29-1 to TRBJ2-5; a possible D gene is TRBD2 (5 bases). The CDR3 is made up of 15 amino acids. From germline, CDR1 is SQVTM and CDR2 ANQGSEA. Trimming took 3 bases from V and 2 from J, leaving 16 bases between them. The CDR3 loop is CSVEDQHTGQETQYF. The CDR3 DNA reads TGCAGCGTTGAGGACCAGCACACGGGACAAGAGACCCAGTACTTC.

The chain is built from TRBV18 and TRBJ2-7, with D perhaps TRBD1 or TRBD2 (5 bases each). CDR1 is KGHSH, CDR2 LQKENI, per germline. CDR3 length equals 15 residues. The V end lost 0 bases, the J end lost 0 bases, and 9 bases lay between the germline ends. The CDR3, as DNA: TGTGCCAGCTCACCACCGGCAGGGAGCTCCTACGAGCAGTACTTC. This encodes CASSPPAGSSYEQYF.